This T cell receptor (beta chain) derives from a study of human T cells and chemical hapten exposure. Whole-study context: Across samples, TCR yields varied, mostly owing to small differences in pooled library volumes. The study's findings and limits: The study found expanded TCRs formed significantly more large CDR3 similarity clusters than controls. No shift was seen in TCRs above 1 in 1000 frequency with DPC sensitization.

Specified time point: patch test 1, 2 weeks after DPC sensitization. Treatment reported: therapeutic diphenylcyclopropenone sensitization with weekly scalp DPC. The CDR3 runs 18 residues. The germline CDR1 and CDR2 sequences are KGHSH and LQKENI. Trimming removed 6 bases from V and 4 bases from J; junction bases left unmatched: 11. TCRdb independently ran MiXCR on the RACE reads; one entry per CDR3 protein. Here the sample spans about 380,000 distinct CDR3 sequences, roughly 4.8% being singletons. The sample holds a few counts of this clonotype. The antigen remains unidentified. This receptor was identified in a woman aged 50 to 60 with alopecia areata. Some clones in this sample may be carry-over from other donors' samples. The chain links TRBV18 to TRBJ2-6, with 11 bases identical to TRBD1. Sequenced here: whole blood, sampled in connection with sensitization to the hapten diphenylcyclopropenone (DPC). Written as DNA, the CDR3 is TGTGCCAGCTCCCCGACCGGGACAGGGGGATCCGGGGCCAACGTCCTGACTTTC. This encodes CASSPTGTGGSGANVLTF. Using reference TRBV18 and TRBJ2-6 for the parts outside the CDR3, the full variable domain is NAGVMQNPRHLVRRRGQEARLRCSPMKGHSHVYWYRQLPEEGLKFMVYLQKENIIDESGMPKERFSAEFPKEGPSILRIQQVVRGDSAAYFCASSPTGTGGSGANVLTFGAGSRLTVL.